The clone carrying this T cell receptor beta chain was recorded a few times. The source of the sample is a study of blood T cell repertoires in COVID-19. The overall study: PBMCs, B-cell-depleted T cells, or T cells provided the cDNA or gDNA that made up the material.

Produced via immunoSEQ multiplex PCR; TCRdb's table is partial and in-frame only. The sample includes a few hundred thousand clones, roughly 80% seen only once; the top ten take about 10%. With 1 base clipped from V and 7 bases from J, the junction kept 6 bases outside the gene matches. The CDR3 extends over 14 amino acids. Germline V gives CDR1 MNHNS, CDR2 SASEGT. This chain joins TRBV6-1 and TRBJ1-2; 7 bases map to TRBD1. The receptor's source is a woman older than 75 with acute or convalescent COVID-19. Input material: peripheral blood. CDR3 in DNA: TGTGCCAGCAGTGAAGAGGCAGGGGGGTCTGGCTACACCTTC. Translating gives CASSEEAGGSGYTF.